The 23 T cell receptor beta chains in this list originate from one sample, sequenced in a study of T cells after yellow fever vaccination. One entry per CDR3 protein, called by TCRdb with MiXCR from the 5' RACE reads. The profile shows around 320,000 distinct CDR3 sequences, about 10% of them singletons. The material was CD4+ T cells sorted from PBMCs, obtained 5 days after the yellow fever booster vaccination. Receptors originate from a man younger than 35 who received the YFV17D yellow fever vaccine.

This clonotype was seen more than once but under ten times. The chain carries TRBV29-1 and TRBJ2-3; unclear D gene. Trimming stripped 1 base from V and 4 bases from J, with 9 bases between. This CDR3 is 13 amino acids long. Germline V lookup: CDR1 SQVTM, CDR2 ANQGSEA. CDR3 DNA sequence: TGCAGCGTTGAAGTTGGGATAGCAGATACGCAGTATTTT. Protein sequence: CSVEVGIADTQYF.

The chain combines TRBV7-8 with TRBJ1-1; a weak D match, TRBD1 (6 bases). V was shortened by 1 base and J by 4 bases, with 10 bases between the two germline ends. This CDR3 contains 14 residues. CDR1 and CDR2 (germline): SGHVS, FQNEAQ. CDR3 protein: CASSLVSGATEAFF. The CDR3 coding sequence is TGTGCCAGCAGCTTAGTGTCAGGGGCCACTGAAGCTTTCTTT.

The chain has TRBV20-1 and TRBJ2-1, with unresolved D. The CDR3 loop spans 13 amino acids. Looked up from germline, CDR1 is DFQATT and CDR2 is SNEGSKA (reference sequence). V was clipped by 0 bases and J by 9 bases, with 12 bases between them. CDR3 nucleotide sequence: TGCAGTGCTAGAGATCCCTCAGTGAGTGAGCAGTTCTTC. As protein: CSARDPSVSEQFF.

The chain links TRBV9 to TRBJ1-2; 7 bases line up with TRBD1. This CDR3 spans 15 amino acids. Trimming took 7 bases from V and 0 from J; bases not matched to a gene: 9. Looked up from germline, CDR1 is SGDLS and CDR2 is YYNGEE. The CDR3 sequence is CASGGQSSSNYGYTF. The CDR3 DNA reads TGTGCCAGCGGGGGACAGAGCTCCTCTAACTATGGCTACACCTTC.

This clonotype turned up a few times. The V gene is TRBV20-1, the J gene TRBJ2-7; 8 bases are shared with TRBD1. V shed 3 bases and J 2 bases; nucleotides not matched to a gene: 3. Germline values: CDR1 DFQATT, CDR2 SNEGSKA (reference sequence). CDR3 length: 13 residues. The CDR3: CSASKGQAYEQYF. The CDR3 coding sequence is TGCAGTGCTAGTAAGGGACAGGCCTACGAGCAGTACTTC.

This clonotype was seen a handful of times. The V and J genes are TRBV10-3 and TRBJ2-3; D might be TRBD2 (6 bases). The CDR3 is made up of 15 amino acids. Germline lookup yields CDR1 ENHRY and CDR2 SYGVKD. Trimming cost V 6 bases and J 2 bases, with 15 bases left between them. The chain's CDR3 is CAISIAGPTTDTQYF. As DNA, the CDR3 is TGTGCCATCAGCATCGCGGGACCTACCACAGATACGCAGTATTTT.

This clonotype showed up just a few times. The genes are TRBV3-1 and TRBJ1-2; the D is unclear. The V end lost 0 bases, the J end lost 7 bases, and 9 bases lay between the germline ends. The CDR3 is 13 residues long. CDR1 and CDR2 (germline): LGHDT, YNNKEL (reference sequence). CDR3 bases: TGTGCCAGCAGCCAAGATCTTCGTCTTGGCTACACCTTC. This translates into CASSQDLRLGYTF.

Ten or more counts support this clonotype. The rearrangement uses TRBV10-3 and TRBJ1-5; tentatively, D is TRBD1 (6 bases). This CDR3 spans 15 amino acids. Germline assignment: CDR1 ENHRY and CDR2 SYGVKD. V lost 4 bases and J lost 4, with 14 bases in between. CDR3 sequence: CAISGTGQANQPQHF. The CDR3, as DNA: TGTGCCATCAGTGGAACGGGACAAGCAAATCAGCCCCAGCATTTT.

A few counts support this clonotype. The chain recombines TRBV5-1 with TRBJ2-2; the D is unclear. With 4 bases removed from V and 0 bases from J, the gap between germline ends came to 10 bases. The CDR3 is made up of 15 amino acids. Germline loops: CDR1 SGHRS, CDR2 YFSETQ. CDR3 sequence (DNA): TGCGCCAGCAGCGAGGACGGTCCGAACACCGGGGAGCTGTTTTTT. The encoded protein is CASSEDGPNTGELFF.

In this sample, this clonotype turned up a few times. The CDR3 bases are TGTGCCAGCAGCAAAGAGGACAGGGGGACCGGGGAGCTGTTTTTT. The encoded protein is CASSKEDRGTGELFF. This sequence joins TRBV21-1 and TRBJ2-2; TRBD1 is the table's D call and was not checked against the DNA. TRBV21-1 is designated a pseudogene. This CDR3 spans 15 amino acids.

This clonotype occurred a few times. CDR3 region: CASSGLAGENTGELFF. The DNA of the CDR3 is TGCGCCAGCAGTGGTTTAGCGGGGGAGAACACCGGGGAGCTGTTTTTT. V and J are TRBV10-1 and TRBJ2-2; 9 nucleotides match TRBD2. V trimming: 4 bases; J trimming: 1 base; junction bases outside the gene matches: 4. Germline CDR1 WNHNN, CDR2 SYGVQD (reference sequence). CDR3 length equals 16 residues.

The rearrangement links TRBV20-1 to TRBJ2-5; D possibly uses TRBD1 or TRBD2 (5 bases each). From germline, CDR1 is DFQATT and CDR2 SNEGSKA (reference sequence). The CDR3 length is 14 residues. The ends were cut back, 4 bases at V and 2 bases at J, with 14 bases in the middle. CDR3 residues: CSAILGAGQETQYF. In DNA, the CDR3 is TGCAGTGCTATTTTAGGGGCGGGTCAAGAGACCCAGTACTTC.

V and J are TRBV21-1 and TRBJ2-3; TRBD1 reflects the table's D call only, with no check against the DNA. TRBV21-1 is noted as a pseudogene. This CDR3 spans 20 amino acids. The CDR3 nucleotides are TGTGCCAGCAGCAAAGTAATATCCGCTGGCGGGGGCCCCCTCACAGATACGCAGTATTTT. Residues: CASSKVISAGGGPLTDTQYF.

The gene calls are TRBV18 and TRBJ2-1; 9 bases map to TRBD1. V shed 3 bases and J 5 bases; nucleotides not matched to a gene: 14. From germline, CDR1 is KGHSH and CDR2 LQKENI. This CDR3 region has 18 residues. This CDR3 is CASSPSMPGQGLHNEQFF. Written as DNA, the CDR3 is TGTGCCAGCTCACCTAGTATGCCGGGACAGGGACTACACAATGAGCAGTTCTTC.

This clonotype has a count of ten or more. The chain recombines TRBV10-3 with TRBJ1-6, with 7 nucleotides matching TRBD1. This CDR3 has 17 residues. Germline lookup yields CDR1 ENHRY and CDR2 SYGVKD. J lost 10 bases, V lost 4 bases, and 16 bases had no gene match. In nucleotides, the CDR3 is TGTGCCATCAGTGCCACGGACACCCGGACAGGCGGCTCACCCCTCCACTTT. This translates into CAISATDTRTGGSPLHF.

This clonotype was seen a handful of times. This rearrangement joins TRBV5-1 to TRBJ2-1; D gene unclear. The length of the CDR3 is 14 residues. The germline V gene has CDR1 SGHRS and CDR2 YFSETQ. V lost 2 bases, J lost 5 bases, and 11 bases lay in between. The CDR3 DNA reads as TGCGCCAGCAGCTTACTGCCCGCCGACAATGAGCAGTTCTTC. Translation gives CASSLLPADNEQFF.

In this sample, this clonotype turned up a few times. This chain links TRBV6-5 with TRBJ2-1, with 7 bases matching TRBD2. Looked up from germline, CDR1 is MNHEY and CDR2 is SVGAGI. The CDR3 runs 12 residues. Germline trimming cut 8 bases from V and 2 bases from J; bases unmatched to any gene: 0. Written as DNA, the CDR3 is TGTGCCAGCCGGGGGGCCTACAATGAGCAGTTCTTC. Its protein is CASRGAYNEQFF.

This clonotype was counted a few times. The J gene is TRBJ2-7, the V gene TRBV7-2; D is perhaps TRBD2 (5 bases). The CDR3 totals 16 residues. The ends were cut back, 2 bases at V and 3 bases at J, with 17 bases in the middle. Germline CDR1 and CDR2: SGHTA and FQGNSA. In DNA, the CDR3 is TGTGCCAGCAGCTTAACGGCGGGCCGGGCGAGCTACGAGCAGTACTTC. Protein sequence: CASSLTAGRASYEQYF. The full variable domain, completed using reference TRBV7-2 and TRBJ2-7, is GAGVSQSPSNKVTEKGKDVELRCDPISGHTALYWYRQSLGQGLEFLIYFQGNSAPDKSGLPSDRFSAERTGGSVSTLTIQRTQQEDSAVYLCASSLTAGRASYEQYFGPGTRLTVT.

This clonotype was detected only a few times. The chain has TRBV12-3 or TRBV12-4 and TRBJ1-4, with D hard to call. CDR3 length equals 14 residues. Trimming cost V 2 bases and J 1 base, with 5 bases left between them. CDR3 sequence: CASSLWRTNEKLFF. The CDR3 DNA reads TGTGCCAGCAGTTTATGGCGAACTAATGAAAAACTGTTTTTT.

The chain is built from TRBV12-3 or TRBV12-4 and TRBJ1-4; D possibly corresponds to TRBD1 (6 bases). The CDR3 is 13 amino acids. With 2 bases removed from V and 12 bases from J, the gap between germline ends came to 13 bases. The DNA of the CDR3 is TGTGCCAGCAGTTTACAGGGACAAGCACAACTGTTTTTT. Amino acid sequence: CASSLQGQAQLFF.

This clonotype has at least ten counts. The chain uses TRBV20-1 and TRBJ2-5; D might be TRBD2 (5 bases). The CDR3 is 13 residues long. The V end lost 1 base, the J end lost 3 bases, and 9 bases lay between the germline ends. CDR1 and CDR2 (germline): DFQATT, SNEGSKA (reference sequence). The CDR3 loop is CSARVAGKETQYF. The CDR3 coding sequence is TGCAGTGCTAGAGTAGCCGGGAAAGAGACCCAGTACTTC.

This clonotype was observed many times. This chain links TRBV12-3 or TRBV12-4 with TRBJ2-2; no clear D. CDR3 size: 14 residues. V lost 5 bases and J 6 bases, leaving 13 bases between the germline ends. The CDR3 sequence: CASSGGSWAGELFF. The CDR3 DNA sequence: TGTGCCAGCAGTGGTGGCTCCTGGGCCGGGGAGCTGTTTTTT.

The gene calls are TRBV25-1 and TRBJ1-1, with D unclear. CDR1 is MGHDK, CDR2 SYGVNS, per germline. The V and J ends lost 4 bases and 8 bases respectively, with 11 bases between them. The CDR3 spans 12 residues. The CDR3 region is CASSGGLTEAFF. DNA of the CDR3: TGTGCCAGCAGTGGAGGGCTCACCGAAGCTTTCTTT.